This is a list of T cell receptor beta chains from one sample in a study of blood T cell repertoires in COVID-19. Generated by immunoSEQ multiplex PCR, the TCRdb table keeps only in-frame clones and is missing some. This table holds just over 200,000 clones, 80% found once. Sequenced input: peripheral blood. Every receptor here comes from an older woman with acute or convalescent COVID-19. Both conserved end residues are part of each CDR3. A D gene is named only where the DNA matches it firmly.

CDR3,V,D,J
CAWTGEWNTIYF,TRBV30,.,TRBJ1-3
CASKLALSTDTQYF,TRBV5-1,TRBD2,TRBJ2-3
CASSVGPKNTGELFF,TRBV9,.,TRBJ2-2
CASSKEVLGGAPRRGGLGDTF,TRBV21-1,.,TRBJ1-2
CASSSGSLSTDTQYF,TRBV5-1,.,TRBJ2-3
CASSSWVQGGYEQYF,TRBV10-2,.,TRBJ2-7
CAISEVAETLYNEQFF,TRBV10-3,.,TRBJ2-1
CASRSGLKYNEQFF,TRBV10-2,TRBD2,TRBJ2-1
CASTGAVEAFF,TRBV7-2,.,TRBJ1-1
CASSLSDRGYTF,TRBV28,.,TRBJ1-2
CASSPLRQATGELFF,TRBV18,.,TRBJ2-2
CASSAPGQGSDGYTF,TRBV19,TRBD1,TRBJ1-2
CASSATGTGRQKLFF,TRBV9,TRBD1,TRBJ1-4
CASSSLGGDTEAFF,TRBV18,.,TRBJ1-1
CASSIGDSGTYEQYF,TRBV19,TRBD2,TRBJ2-7
CASSWTGRGEQYF,TRBV12-3/TRBV12-4,TRBD1,TRBJ2-7
CASSEFASGYNEQFF,TRBV25-1,TRBD2,TRBJ2-1
CASSLMGAGQDTQYF,TRBV7-3,.,TRBJ2-3
CASSYSGQNYGYTF,TRBV6-6,TRBD1,TRBJ1-2
CATSQGQGNTIYF,TRBV24-1,TRBD1,TRBJ1-3
CASSLDRNTEAFF,TRBV3-1/TRBV3-2,.,TRBJ1-1
CTSSDPRSELFF,TRBV2,.,TRBJ2-2
CASSYSNRYNEQFF,TRBV6-5,.,TRBJ2-1
CASSTGLPGRFF,TRBV5-1,TRBD2,TRBJ2-1
CASSPGSDGEKLFF,TRBV18,.,TRBJ1-4
CASSLGQGTEAFF,TRBV7-9,TRBD1,TRBJ1-1
CASSFMRDTQYF,TRBV11-2,.,TRBJ2-3
CASSTKPGQGYGYTF,TRBV9,TRBD1,TRBJ1-2
CASSDYGSRETQYF,TRBV2,.,TRBJ2-5
CASSYASGTSYEQYF,TRBV7-2,TRBD2,TRBJ2-7
CSASFSDSEAFF,TRBV20-1,.,TRBJ1-1
CASSTGQGGPYEQYF,TRBV7-2,TRBD1,TRBJ2-7
CASNYLGQGNQPQHF,TRBV28,TRBD1,TRBJ1-5
CASSPATGYEQYF,TRBV3-1/TRBV3-2,.,TRBJ2-7
CASSTAPEREQYF,TRBV5-4,.,TRBJ2-7
CASSFRASGTTGELFF,TRBV7-2,TRBD2,TRBJ2-2
CASIITGTANTEAFF,TRBV6-5,TRBD1,TRBJ1-1
CASSYGTGNYGYTF,TRBV6-6,TRBD1,TRBJ1-2
CASSSGTGTSGRANEQFF,TRBV5-1,TRBD2,TRBJ2-1
CASSYPTVYSNQPQHF,TRBV28,.,TRBJ1-5
CATSVTGTEAFF,TRBV24-1,.,TRBJ1-1